The 5 T cell receptor beta chains given below trace back to one sample, sequenced in a study of T cell responses to AZD1222 COVID-19 vaccine. Sequencing used immunoSEQ multiplex PCR; TCRdb keeps in-frame clones, though not all of them. The sample yields 120,000 to 150,000 clones, about nine tenths seen once. This sample comprised peripheral blood, obtained on day 0 of AZD1222 vaccination. The receptors shown here come from an adult in good health.

The J gene is TRBJ2-3, the V gene TRBV9, with D possibly TRBD2 on 5 matching bases. V was pared by 2 bases and J by 0 bases, with 10 bases between. The CDR3 covers 15 residues. Per the germline V gene, CDR1 is SGDLS and CDR2 is YYNGEE. DNA for the CDR3: TGTGCCAGCAGCGTGCGTGGACTGAGCACAGATACGCAGTATTTT. Protein product: CASSVRGLSTDTQYF.

V usage is TRBV27 and J usage is TRBJ2-3, with D uncertain. CDR3 length: 16 residues. Germline V gene lookup returns CDR1 MNHEY and CDR2 SMNVEV (reference sequence). Trimming shortened V by 2 bases and J by 0 bases, and 12 bases separated the two germline ends. The CDR3 DNA sequence: TGTGCCAGCAGTTTAATCCGGACCCAGAGCACAGATACGCAGTATTTT. Translation gives CASSLIRTQSTDTQYF.

The chain combines TRBV25-1 with TRBJ2-7, with D possibly being TRBD1 (5 bases). Germline V gene lookup returns CDR1 MGHDK and CDR2 SYGVNS. The CDR3 is made up of 16 amino acids. V lost 6 bases to trimming and J lost 6 bases, with 24 bases between them. The CDR3 reads CASRPWGSETWSEQYF. The DNA for the CDR3 is TGTGCCAGCAGACCTTGGGGCTCGGAGACCTGGAGCGAGCAGTACTTC.

The rearrangement uses TRBV5-1 and TRBJ1-1; 10 bases are shared with TRBD1. The length of the CDR3 is 15 residues. J was trimmed by 0 bases and V by 4 bases; bases with no gene match: 3. Germline loops: CDR1 SGHRS, CDR2 YFSETQ. CDR3: CASSPGQGLNTEAFF. The DNA for the CDR3 is TGCGCCAGCAGCCCGGGACAGGGGCTGAACACTGAAGCTTTCTTT.

The chain uses TRBV29-1 and TRBJ1-5, with D tentatively TRBD1 (5 bases). CDR1 and CDR2 from the germline V gene are SQVTM and ANQGSEA. Trimming cost V 6 bases and J 1 base, with 31 bases left between them. The CDR3 sequence is 20 residues long. This CDR3 is CSVLRDSGGWKYWSNQPQHF. The CDR3 DNA reads as TGCAGCGTCCTAAGGGACTCCGGGGGGTGGAAATATTGGAGCAATCAGCCCCAGCATTTT.